Listed below are T cell receptor beta chains from one sample, sequenced in a study of cytomegalovirus exposure and HLA in healthy donors. Generated by immunoSEQ multiplex PCR, the TCRdb table keeps only in-frame clones and is missing some. Of about 150,000 clones listed, roughly 63% are singletons. The sample comprised PBMCs. The receptor set was obtained from a woman aged 55 to 70 in good health and CMV-seropositive. CDR3s include the opening cysteine and the closing phenylalanine or tryptophan. Each record gives: V gene, J gene, CDR3 protein.

>TRBV7-9|TRBJ1-2
CASSTLQGGDGCTF
>TRBV5-1|TRBJ1-1
CASRSDRGGTEAFF
>TRBV11-2|-
CASSEGLAEQYF
>TRBV7-8|TRBJ2-7
CASSLSSGGGEQYF
>TRBV7-9|TRBJ2-1
CASSLGAGAHNEQFF
>TRBV7-9|TRBJ2-1
CASSFPGVLNREGEFF
>TRBV10-2|TRBJ2-1
CATKGLAGGRGYNEQFF
>TRBV28|TRBJ2-7
CASTTSGNAYEQYF
>TRBV25-1|TRBJ2-1
CASSDHPNSYNEQFF
>TRBV7-2|TRBJ2-1
CASSLEAGGEPQFF
>TRBV19|TRBJ1-2
CASSIDRGAIDGYTF
>TRBV6-1|-
CASSEESGSFYEQYF
>TRBV7-2|TRBJ2-7
CASRDLKYEQYF
>TRBV2|TRBJ2-3
CASSRLAATDTQYF
>TRBV27|TRBJ2-1
CASSLVRGSYNEQFF
>TRBV5-1|TRBJ2-1
CASSLLGQGSDEQFF
>TRBV6-5|TRBJ2-7
CASRAGGPRGEQYF
>TRBV5-6|TRBJ2-1
CASSLSLFGSVSYNEQFF
>TRBV16|TRBJ2-1
CASSQSITRGRNEQFF
>TRBV7-3|TRBJ1-1
CASTPGQGTVNTEAFF
>TRBV21-1|TRBJ2-1
CASSNLTSGRDYNEQFF
>TRBV18|TRBJ2-1
CASSPIAGDSPYNEQFF
>TRBV4-2|TRBJ2-7
CASSQLDNSYERYF
>TRBV5-1|TRBJ1-3
CASSLAGNRGAGNTIYF
>TRBV7-2|TRBJ1-6
CASSSTGIGSPLHF
>TRBV11-2|TRBJ2-3
CASSLVEDTQYF
>TRBV28|TRBJ1-1
CASSRPGRSNTEAFF
>TRBV28|TRBJ1-1
CASSGSTEAFF
>TRBV7-3|TRBJ2-7
CASSVTGTSYEQYF
>TRBV7-9|TRBJ2-1
CASSFDTGYNEQFF
>TRBV28|TRBJ1-6
CASSLQETVLSPLHF
>TRBV10-3|TRBJ2-3
CAISEIGGRATDTQYF
>TRBV30|TRBJ1-5
CAWSRSSNQPQHF
>TRBV7-9|TRBJ2-6
CASSRPRGPAGANVLTF
>TRBV4-2|TRBJ1-1
CASSQEITGLNTEAFF
>TRBV4-1|TRBJ1-2
CASSSGQGGGGYYGYTF
>TRBV28|TRBJ2-1
CAAAGSSYNEQFF
>TRBV4-2|TRBJ2-1
CASSQEGSGSWYNEQFF
>TRBV9|TRBJ2-2
CASSVALGANTGELFF
>TRBV4-2|TRBJ2-5
CASSQETSGREETQYF
>TRBV6-5|TRBJ1-1
CASGGAGAKSEAFF
>TRBV14|TRBJ2-1
CASSPRDNYNEQFF
>TRBV7-8|TRBJ1-5
CASSLGGTGGSQPQHF
>TRBV30|TRBJ2-1
CAWGTSGRISYNEQFF
>TRBV7-2|TRBJ2-3
CASSGGGTDTQYF
>TRBV7-8|TRBJ1-1
CASSLGRTDEAFF
>TRBV28|TRBJ2-1
CASSSYGGDNEQFF
>TRBV2|TRBJ2-6
CASIGQLSGANVLTF
>TRBV5-4|TRBJ2-1
CASSALAGDDEQFF
>TRBV4-2|TRBJ1-4
CASSQGDRGREKLFF
>TRBV11-3|TRBJ2-7
CASSPLAWEQYF
>TRBV27|TRBJ2-1
CASSLASGPYNEQFF
>TRBV30|TRBJ1-1
CAWSVRGNTEAFF
>TRBV5-1|TRBJ2-5
CASSWTSGVQETQYF
>TRBV11-2|TRBJ2-2
CASSTRGTLPGELFF
>TRBV5-1|TRBJ1-1
CASSSRTGAGTEAFF
>TRBV5-1|TRBJ1-1
CASSPFGLNTEAFF
>TRBV28|TRBJ1-5
CASSFGTSGQLGFNQPQHF
>TRBV12-5|TRBJ1-2
CASGLVGRGFRRLNYGYTF
>TRBV25-1|TRBJ2-5
CASSLAGVETQYF